This record concerns one T cell receptor (beta chain) sequence. This sample is part of a study of blood T cell repertoires in COVID-19. For the study at large: The United States, Italy and Spain were the sources of the acute and convalescent COVID-19 samples. T cells, B-cell-depleted T cells, or PBMCs provided the cDNA or gDNA that served as material.

The CDR3 contains 15 residues. Germline V CDR1 and CDR2: SGHNT, YYREEE (reference sequence). The junction had 1 base not matched to a gene; V was cut back by 0 bases and J by 2 bases. Original analysis: Reference gene primers were amplified, and this amplification served to estimate nucleated cell counts. The protocol was immunoSEQ multiplex PCR, while the TCRdb copy is restricted to in-frame clones and leaves out a portion. That table supplies the V and J calls and clone size; D and trimming were determined from the DNA. The table lists 150,000 to 200,000 clones, approximately 88% of them singletons.

Material: peripheral blood. The TCR sequence derives from a man aged 40-49 years with acute or convalescent COVID-19. This chain uses TRBV5-4 with TRBJ2-3; 9 bases match TRBD2. CDR3 loop: CASSLASGTTDTQYF. CDR3 in DNA: TGTGCCAGCAGCTTGGCTAGCGGGACCACAGATACGCAGTATTTT.